This TCR beta chain stems from a study of shared clonotypes between healthy human individuals. About this clone itself: The conserved final phenylalanine or tryptophan is absent from the CDR3, which likely points to a read error. It is unclear where the CDR3 begins or ends on the DNA, so no DNA is shown, and the CDR3 is as TCRdb lists it.

The CD4+ fraction was divided into a CD45RA+ naive subset and a CD45RA-negative memory subset. The genomic DNA of each subset was split evenly across several immunoSEQ plates. The table came from immunoSEQ multiplex PCR; TCRdb's copy has only in-frame clones and leaves some out. The table has approximately 2.4 million clones, 90% to 97% seen once. The CDR3 numbers 11 amino acids, ends counted. The germline gives CDR1 GTSNPN, CDR2 SVGIG (reference sequence). Source material: naive CD4+ T cells sorted from blood. Subset reported: CD45RA+ positively selected. The rearrangement joins TRBV30 to TRBJ2-7; the table gives TRBD2 as D, unverified against the DNA. The receptor was isolated from a man aged 18 to 35 in good health. The CDR3: CAWSPHSGRHT.